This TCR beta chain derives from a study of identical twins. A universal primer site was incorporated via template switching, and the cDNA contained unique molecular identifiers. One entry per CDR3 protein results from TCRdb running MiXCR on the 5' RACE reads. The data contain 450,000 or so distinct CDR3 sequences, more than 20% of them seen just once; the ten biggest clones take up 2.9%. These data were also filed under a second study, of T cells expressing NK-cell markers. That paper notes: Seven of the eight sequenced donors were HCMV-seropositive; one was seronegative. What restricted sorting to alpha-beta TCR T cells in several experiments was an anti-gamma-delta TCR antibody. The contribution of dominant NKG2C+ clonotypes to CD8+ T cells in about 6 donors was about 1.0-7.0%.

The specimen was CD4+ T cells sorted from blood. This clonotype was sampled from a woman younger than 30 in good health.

The CDR3 region has the DNA TGCGCCAGCAGCTACCCCTTCTCCTACGAGCAGTACTTC. Translation: CASSYPFSYEQYF. V gene TRBV5-1 combines with J gene TRBJ2-7; no clear D gene. Trimming pared 3 bases from V and 0 bases from J, leaving 7 bases between. Germline lookup yields CDR1 SGHRS and CDR2 YFSETQ. This CDR3 is 13 amino acids long.